These T cell receptor beta chains were read from a single sample in a study of blood T cell repertoires in COVID-19. Using immunoSEQ multiplex PCR, the repertoire was profiled, and TCRdb retains in-frame clones only, with some absent. In the table there are 100,000 to 150,000 clones, over 60% of which are singletons. Material for sequencing was peripheral blood. The receptors originated from a man aged 35 to 55 with active or convalescent COVID-19. Both conserved end residues are trimmed from each CDR3.

V	J	CDR3
TRBV5-1	TRBJ2-2	ATTAGASSPGELF
TRBV4-1	TRBJ1-4	ASSQDPAGEASGEKLF
TRBV5-1	TRBJ1-5	ASSLYGDQPQH
TRBV7-2	TRBJ2-1	ASSSYVGGNNEQF
TRBV30	TRBJ2-7	AWGLAGGYEQY
TRBV7-2	TRBJ2-7	ASSFDRGSYEQY
TRBV19	TRBJ1-4	ASSPRDSKNEKLF
TRBV11-3	TRBJ2-3	ASSLDRVGAVSTDTQY
TRBV12-5	TRBJ2-1	ASGLQLVTDEQF
TRBV6-6	TRBJ1-2	ASSRDRGLGYT
TRBV29-1	TRBJ1-1	SVDRGTNTEAF
TRBV19	TRBJ2-1	ASSMGTGNNEQF
TRBV9	TRBJ1-2	ASSPGQGDGYT
TRBV30	TRBJ1-2	AWREPYRGNGYT
TRBV6-5	TRBJ2-2	ASSGQGNTGELF
TRBV24-1	TRBJ1-2	ATSDRDNYGYT
TRBV29-1	TRBJ1-2	SVEPGGLADGYT
TRBV10-3	TRBJ1-6	AISESRGIYNSPLH
TRBV14	TRBJ2-6	ASSQELGGAGANVLT
TRBV6-2/TRBV6-3	TRBJ2-5	ASSYRGRVETQY
TRBV7-9	TRBJ2-5	ASSPLVETQY
TRBV7-3	TRBJ2-3	ASTSGLGPDTQY
TRBV30	TRBJ2-3	AWSSDTHTQY
TRBV18	TRBJ1-1	ASSPGQGGPAF
TRBV6-1	TRBJ2-1	ASSDRGSYNEQF
TRBV28	TRBJ1-6	ASRYGTEDSSYNSPLH
TRBV6-5	TRBJ1-1	ASSIPGAGDTEAF
TRBV19	TRBJ2-1	ASALGTGTYNEQF
TRBV27	TRBJ1-1	ASSGQRGTEAF
TRBV6-5	TRBJ1-2	ASTLTGFGGYT
TRBV12-3/TRBV12-4	TRBJ2-7	ASSPPDRYEQY
TRBV12-5	TRBJ1-6	ASGLVGGSTQSPLH
TRBV10-2	TRBJ1-1	ASWSGTANTEAF
TRBV9	TRBJ1-1	ASSPGWGTANTEAF
TRBV19	TRBJ2-7	ASSIGQGLASYEQY
TRBV7-2	TRBJ2-7	ASSPGLAGGTYEQY
TRBV15	TRBJ1-2	ATSTLNYGYT
TRBV19	TRBJ2-7	ASSGFGDEQY
TRBV29-1	TRBJ1-3	SVVFQGANTIY
TRBV2	TRBJ1-3	ASSLEGSSGNTIY
TRBV18	TRBJ1-2	ASSPGTGLGYT
TRBV28	TRBJ1-5	ASTRGLGQPQH
TRBV5-8	TRBJ1-2	ASSTTGGYGYT